Each of the 10 T cell receptor beta chains below was sequenced from the same sample in a study of cytomegalovirus exposure and HLA in healthy donors. PCR primers comprised 60 Vbeta and 13 Jbeta primers. Libraries were prepared by immunoSEQ multiplex PCR; TCRdb keeps only in-frame clonotypes and omits some of them. The data show some 150,000 clones, 75% seen once. Sequencing was done on a sample of PBMCs. All receptors come from a middle-aged man in good health and CMV-seronegative.

The chain joins TRBV4-3 to TRBJ1-2; D not certain. CDR1 is LGHNA and CDR2 is YSLEER in the germline V gene. The V and J ends lost 0 bases and 8 bases respectively, with 16 bases between them. This CDR3 comprises 15 residues. The CDR3 DNA reads as TGCGCCAGCAGCCAAGATCGGTCAATCGCCCTCGGCTACACCTTC. Amino acids: CASSQDRSIALGYTF.

This clone was detected a few times. This chain links TRBV28 with TRBJ2-7; D is possibly TRBD1 (5 bases). The CDR3 has 14 amino acids. CDR1 is MDHEN, CDR2 SYDVKM, per germline. Between the trimmed V and J ends, which lost 1 base and 5 bases, there was a span of 12 bases. CDR3 residues: CASSLFARAHEQYF. The CDR3 bases are TGTGCCAGCAGTTTATTTGCCAGGGCCCACGAGCAGTACTTC.

V and J are TRBV7-2 and TRBJ2-7; D might be TRBD2 (6 bases). The germline V and J ends were trimmed by 4 bases and 3 bases, with 25 bases remaining between them. This CDR3 contains 18 residues. Germline lookup yields CDR1 SGHTA and CDR2 FQGNSA. Written as DNA, the CDR3 is TGTGCCAGCAGCTCATCGGGGGATCGTAAGGACGGATACTACGAGCAGTACTTC. Translating it yields CASSSSGDRKDGYYEQYF.

This clone showed up just a few times. J is TRBJ1-6 and V is TRBV5-1; 10 bases map to TRBD1. Germline V CDR1 and CDR2: SGHRS, YFSETQ. J lost 6 bases, V lost 5 bases, and 5 bases had no gene match. The CDR3 runs 15 residues. The CDR3 bases are TGCGCCAGCAGTAGGGACAGGGGAACTAATTCACCCCTCCACTTT. It codes for CASSRDRGTNSPLHF.

The CDR3 coding sequence is TGTGCCAGCAGCCCGGGGGTGCCCTACGAGCAGTACTTC. Its translation is CASSPGVPYEQYF. This sequence joins TRBV5-5 and TRBJ2-7; tentatively, D is TRBD2 (6 bases). V was cut by 4 bases and J by 2 bases, with 10 bases left in between. CDR3 length: 13 residues. CDR1 is SGHKS, CDR2 YYEKEE, per germline (reference sequence).

In this sample, this clone turned up once. The rearrangement uses TRBV7-9 and TRBJ1-3; D might be TRBD1 (6 bases). Between the trimmed V and J ends, which lost 3 bases and 3 bases, there was a span of 12 bases. The CDR3 runs to 15 residues. The germline gives CDR1 SEHNR, CDR2 FQNEAQ (reference sequence). In DNA form, the CDR3 reads TGTGCCAGCAGCTTGGCAGGGGCCCTTGGAAACACCATATATTTT. This sequence encodes CASSLAGALGNTIYF.

V usage is TRBV4-2 and J usage is TRBJ1-4; TRBD1 matches at 9 bases. CDR3 length: 13 amino acids. The junction had 2 bases not matched to a gene; V was cut back by 4 bases and J by 8 bases. CDR1 and CDR2 from the germline V gene are LGHNA and YNFKEQ. CDR3 sequence: CASSPGTGEKLFF. The CDR3 DNA follows: TGTGCCAGCAGCCCCGGGACAGGGGAAAAACTGTTTTTT.

The rearrangement links TRBV28 to TRBJ2-7; 7 nucleotides match TRBD1. This CDR3 spans 15 amino acids. Germline V gene sequence: CDR1 MDHEN, CDR2 SYDVKM. J lost 3 bases, V lost 3 bases, and 8 bases had no gene match. DNA of the CDR3: TGTGCCAGCAGTTTCGAGGGGGCCCCTTACTACGAGCAGTACTTC. Translating it yields CASSFEGAPYYEQYF.

The CDR3 nucleotides are TGCAGCGTTGAAGATGCGGGGGGAACCTACAATGAGCAGTTCTTC. It yields the protein CSVEDAGGTYNEQFF. The gene calls are TRBV29-1 and TRBJ2-1; 8 bases match TRBD2. CDR1 is SQVTM and CDR2 is ANQGSEA in the germline V gene. This CDR3 comprises 15 residues. V gave up 0 bases and J gave up 2 bases; unmatched junction bases: 3.

The chain uses TRBV6-4 and TRBJ1-5; D is unclear. Germline V gene lookup returns CDR1 MRHNA and CDR2 SNTAGT. The CDR3 is 13 residues long. V dropped 4 bases and J dropped 4 bases, with 8 bases sitting between them. The CDR3 DNA sequence: TGTGCCAGCAGTGCGCAGGCAAATCAGCCCCAGCATTTT. Translated: CASSAQANQPQHF.